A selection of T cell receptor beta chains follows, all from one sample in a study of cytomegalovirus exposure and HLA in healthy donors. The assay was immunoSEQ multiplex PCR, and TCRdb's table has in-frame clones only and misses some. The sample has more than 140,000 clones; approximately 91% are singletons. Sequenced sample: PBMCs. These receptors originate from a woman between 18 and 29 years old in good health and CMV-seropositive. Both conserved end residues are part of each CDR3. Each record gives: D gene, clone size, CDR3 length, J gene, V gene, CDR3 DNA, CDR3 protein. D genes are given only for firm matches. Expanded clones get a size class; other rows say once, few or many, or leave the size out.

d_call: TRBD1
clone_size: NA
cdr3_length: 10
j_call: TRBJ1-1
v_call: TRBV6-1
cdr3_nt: TGTGCCAGCAGTGGGACAGGTCGTGACTTT
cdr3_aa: CASSGTGRDF

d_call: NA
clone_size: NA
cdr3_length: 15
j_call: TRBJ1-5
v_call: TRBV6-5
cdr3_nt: TGTGCCAGCAGACCCCGTTTGAGAAACAATCAGCCCCAGCATTTT
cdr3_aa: CASRPRLRNNQPQHF

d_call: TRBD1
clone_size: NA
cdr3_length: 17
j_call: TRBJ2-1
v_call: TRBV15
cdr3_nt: TGTGCCACCAGCAGAGCCCGACAGGGCTTAAGCTACAATGAGCAGTTCTTC
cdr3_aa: CATSRARQGLSYNEQFF

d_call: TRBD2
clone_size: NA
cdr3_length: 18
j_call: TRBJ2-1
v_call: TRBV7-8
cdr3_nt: TGTGCCAGCAGCTTCCGGCGTAGGACTAGCGGGAGTGGTAATGAGCAGTTCTTC
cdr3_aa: CASSFRRRTSGSGNEQFF

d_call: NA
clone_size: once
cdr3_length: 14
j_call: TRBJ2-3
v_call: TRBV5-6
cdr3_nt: TGTGCCAGCAGCTTGGGACAGGTTACAGATACGCAGTATTTT
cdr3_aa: CASSLGQVTDTQYF

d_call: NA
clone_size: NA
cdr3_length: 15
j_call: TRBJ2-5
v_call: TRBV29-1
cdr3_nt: TGCAGCGTTCGTGCCCGGGACTTACCACAAGAGACCCAGTACTTC
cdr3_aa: CSVRARDLPQETQYF

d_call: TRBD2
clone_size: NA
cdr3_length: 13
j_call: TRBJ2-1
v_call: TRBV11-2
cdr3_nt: TGTGCCAGCAGCCCCCGACTAGCCAATGAGCAGTTCTTC
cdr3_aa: CASSPRLANEQFF

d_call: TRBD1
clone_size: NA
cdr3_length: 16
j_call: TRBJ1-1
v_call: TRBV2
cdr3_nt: TGTGCCAGCAGTGAGGGCAGGGGGTACATGAACACTGAAGCTTTCTTT
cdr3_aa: CASSEGRGYMNTEAFF

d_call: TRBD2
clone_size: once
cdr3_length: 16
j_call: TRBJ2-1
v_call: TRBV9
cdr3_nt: TGTGCCAGCAGTCAAAGCGGGAGAGTTGGTTACAATGAGCAGTTCTTC
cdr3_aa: CASSQSGRVGYNEQFF

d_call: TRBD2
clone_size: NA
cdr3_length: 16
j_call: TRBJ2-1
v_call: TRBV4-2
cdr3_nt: TGTGCCAGCAGCCCACAGGGACTAGCGGAATACAATGAGCAGTTCTTC
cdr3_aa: CASSPQGLAEYNEQFF

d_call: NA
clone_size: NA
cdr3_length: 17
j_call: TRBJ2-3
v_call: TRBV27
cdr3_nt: TGTGCCAGCAGTTTATCGCCGCGGCAGGGTGGGGAAGATACGCAGTATTTT
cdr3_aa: CASSLSPRQGGEDTQYF

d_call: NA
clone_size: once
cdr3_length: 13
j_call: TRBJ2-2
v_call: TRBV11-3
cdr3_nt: TGTGCCAGCAGCTTAGATAGCACCGGGGAGCTGTTTTTT
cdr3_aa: CASSLDSTGELFF

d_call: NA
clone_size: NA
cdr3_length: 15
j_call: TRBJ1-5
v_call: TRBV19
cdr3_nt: TGTGCCAGTAGTTCCACAAGTTATAGCAATCAGCCCCAGCATTTT
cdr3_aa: CASSSTSYSNQPQHF

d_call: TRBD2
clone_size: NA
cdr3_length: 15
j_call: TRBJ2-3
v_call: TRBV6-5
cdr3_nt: TGTGCCAGCAGAGGGGGGGGCGGGAGGACAGATACGCAGTATTTT
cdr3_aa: CASRGGGGRTDTQYF

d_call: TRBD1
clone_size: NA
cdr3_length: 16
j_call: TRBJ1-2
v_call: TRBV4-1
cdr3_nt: TGCGCCAGCAGCCAGCCTAACAGGGGGCCATACTATGGCTACACCTTC
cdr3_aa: CASSQPNRGPYYGYTF

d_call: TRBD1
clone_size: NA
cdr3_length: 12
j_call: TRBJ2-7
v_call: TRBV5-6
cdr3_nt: TGTGCCAGCAGCACAGGGGGCTACGAGCAGTACTTC
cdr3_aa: CASSTGGYEQYF

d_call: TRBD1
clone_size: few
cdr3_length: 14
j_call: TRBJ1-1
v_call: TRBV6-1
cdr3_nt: TGTGCCAGCACAAGGGACACAGGGGCGACTGAAGCTTTCTTT
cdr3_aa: CASTRDTGATEAFF

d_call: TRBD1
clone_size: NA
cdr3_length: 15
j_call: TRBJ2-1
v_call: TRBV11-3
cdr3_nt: TGTGCCAGCAGCCCACGGACAGGGGGCAAGAATGAGCAGTTCTTC
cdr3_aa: CASSPRTGGKNEQFF

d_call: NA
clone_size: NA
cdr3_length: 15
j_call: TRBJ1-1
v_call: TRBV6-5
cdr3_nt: TGTGCCAGCAGTTATTCCTACAGCAAGAACACTGAAGCTTTCTTT
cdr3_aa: CASSYSYSKNTEAFF

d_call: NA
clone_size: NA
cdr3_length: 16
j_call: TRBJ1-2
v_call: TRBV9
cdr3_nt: TGTGCCAGCAGCCCTAGCCTTGGAGGGGCGGACTATGGCTACACCTTC
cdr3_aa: CASSPSLGGADYGYTF

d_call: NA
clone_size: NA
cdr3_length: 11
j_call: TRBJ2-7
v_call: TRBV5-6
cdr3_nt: TGTGCCAGCAGCTTCGGTTACGAGCAGTACTTC
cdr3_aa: CASSFGYEQYF

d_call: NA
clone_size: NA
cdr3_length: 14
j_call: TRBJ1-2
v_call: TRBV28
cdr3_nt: TGTGCCAGCAGGCTACAGGGTGTTAACTATGGCTACACCTTC
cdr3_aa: CASRLQGVNYGYTF

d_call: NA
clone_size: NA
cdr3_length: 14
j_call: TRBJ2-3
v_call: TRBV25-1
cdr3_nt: TGTGCCAGCAGCGACAATATTATCACAGATACGCAGTATTTT
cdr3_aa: CASSDNIITDTQYF

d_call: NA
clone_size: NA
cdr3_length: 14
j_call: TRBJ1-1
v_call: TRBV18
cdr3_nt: TGTGCCAGCTCACCAGCACCTCGTAGCACTGAAGCTTTCTTT
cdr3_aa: CASSPAPRSTEAFF

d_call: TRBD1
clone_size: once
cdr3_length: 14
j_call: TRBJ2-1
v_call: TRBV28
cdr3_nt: TGTGCCAGCAGTTTATCACAGGGGTACAATGAGCAGTTCTTC
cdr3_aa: CASSLSQGYNEQFF

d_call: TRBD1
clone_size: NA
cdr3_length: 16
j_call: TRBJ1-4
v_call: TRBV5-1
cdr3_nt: TGCGCCAGCAGCTTGGCCGTTGGGACAGCGGAGGAAAAACTGTTTTTT
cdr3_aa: CASSLAVGTAEEKLFF

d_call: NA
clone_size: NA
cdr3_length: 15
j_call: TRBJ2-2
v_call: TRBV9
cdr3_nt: TGTGCCAGCAGCGTAGAACTAGCGAACACCGGGGAGCTGTTTTTT
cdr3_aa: CASSVELANTGELFF

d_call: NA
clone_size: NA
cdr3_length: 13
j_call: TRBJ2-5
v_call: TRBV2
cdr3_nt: TGTGCCGGCGCACAGGAGTTTCAAGAGACCCAGTACTTC
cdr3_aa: CAGAQEFQETQYF

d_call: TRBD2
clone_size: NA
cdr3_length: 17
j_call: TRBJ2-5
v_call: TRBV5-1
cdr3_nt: TGCGCCAGCAGCTTGGAGTTTAGCGGGAGGGGAGGGGAGACCCAGTACTTC
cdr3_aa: CASSLEFSGRGGETQYF

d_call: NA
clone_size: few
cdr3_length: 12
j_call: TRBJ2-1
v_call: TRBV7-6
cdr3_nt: TGTGCCAGCAGCTTAGCGGGAGTAGAGCAGTTCTTC
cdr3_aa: CASSLAGVEQFF

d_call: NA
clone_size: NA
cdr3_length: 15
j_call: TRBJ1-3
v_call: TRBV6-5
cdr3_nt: TGTGCCAGCATCTCCTCAGGTGCCTCTGGAAACACCATATATTTT
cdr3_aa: CASISSGASGNTIYF

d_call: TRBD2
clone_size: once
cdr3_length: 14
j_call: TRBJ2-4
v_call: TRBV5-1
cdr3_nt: TGCGCCAGCAGCCCTGGGACTAGCGGAAACATTCAGTACTTC
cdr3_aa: CASSPGTSGNIQYF

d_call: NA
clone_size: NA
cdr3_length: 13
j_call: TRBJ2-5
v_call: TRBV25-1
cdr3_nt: TGTGCCAGCAGTGATGGAGGGAAAGAGACCCAGTACTTC
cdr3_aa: CASSDGGKETQYF

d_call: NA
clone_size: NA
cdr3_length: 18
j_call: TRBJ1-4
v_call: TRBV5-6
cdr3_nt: TGTGCCAGCAGCTTGGGGCCCCCCTCTACAGGGAATAATGAAAAACTGTTTTTT
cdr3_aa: CASSLGPPSTGNNEKLFF

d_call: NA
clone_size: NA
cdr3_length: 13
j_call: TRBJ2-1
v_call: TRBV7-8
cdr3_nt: TGTGCCAGCAGCTTAGGTCCTAACAATGAGCAGTTCTTC
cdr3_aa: CASSLGPNNEQFF

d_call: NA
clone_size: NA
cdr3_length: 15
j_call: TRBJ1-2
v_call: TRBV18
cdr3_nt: TGTGCCAGCTCCCCGTCGGGAGGGACGGACTATGGCTACACCTTC
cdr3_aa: CASSPSGGTDYGYTF

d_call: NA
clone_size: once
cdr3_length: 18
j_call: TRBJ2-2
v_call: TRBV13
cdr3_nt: TGTGCCAGCAGCTTAGAACTAGCCGAGAAAACTTACACCGGGGAGCTGTTTTTT
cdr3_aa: CASSLELAEKTYTGELFF

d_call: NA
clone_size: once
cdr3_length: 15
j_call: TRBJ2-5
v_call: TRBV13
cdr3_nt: TGTGCCAGCAGCTTAGGCTTCTCGGGGCAAGAGACCCAGTACTTC
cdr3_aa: CASSLGFSGQETQYF

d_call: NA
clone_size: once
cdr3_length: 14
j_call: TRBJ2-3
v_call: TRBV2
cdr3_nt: TGTGCCAGCAGCCCAACAGACTACACAGATACGCAGTATTTT
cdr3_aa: CASSPTDYTDTQYF

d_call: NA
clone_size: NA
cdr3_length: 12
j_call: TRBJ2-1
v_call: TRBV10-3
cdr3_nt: TGTGCCATCAGCCTCGCGGGTAATGAGCAGTTCTTC
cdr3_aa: CAISLAGNEQFF

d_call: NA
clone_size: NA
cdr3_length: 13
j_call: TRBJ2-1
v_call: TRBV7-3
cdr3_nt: TGTGCCAGCAGCCGCACTACTGCCGGTGAGCAGTTCTTC
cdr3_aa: CASSRTTAGEQFF

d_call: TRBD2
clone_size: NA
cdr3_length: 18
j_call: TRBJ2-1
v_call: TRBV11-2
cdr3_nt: TGTGCCAGCACCGAACTAGCGGGCGGGATCTGGTGGGGCAATGAGCAGTTCTTC
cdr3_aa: CASTELAGGIWWGNEQFF

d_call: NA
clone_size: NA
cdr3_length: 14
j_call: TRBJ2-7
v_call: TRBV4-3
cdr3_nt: TGCGCCAGCAGCCAAGCCGAGGGATCCTACGAGCAGTACTTC
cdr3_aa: CASSQAEGSYEQYF

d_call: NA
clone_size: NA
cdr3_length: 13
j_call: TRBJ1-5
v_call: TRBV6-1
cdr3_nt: TGTGCCAGCAGTGAGGGTCCAGGTCAGCCCCAGCATTTT
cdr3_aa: CASSEGPGQPQHF

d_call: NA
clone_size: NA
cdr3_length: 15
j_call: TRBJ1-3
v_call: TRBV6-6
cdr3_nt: TGTGCCAGCAGTTACTCTGAGAACAGGGGAAACACCATATATTTT
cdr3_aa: CASSYSENRGNTIYF

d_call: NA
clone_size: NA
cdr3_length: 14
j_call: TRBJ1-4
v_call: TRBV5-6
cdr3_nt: TGTGCCAGCAGCTTCGATGCGGGGAATGAAAAACTGTTTTTT
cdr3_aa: CASSFDAGNEKLFF

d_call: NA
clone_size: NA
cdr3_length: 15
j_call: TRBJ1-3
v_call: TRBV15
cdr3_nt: TGTGCCACCAGCAGAGATTCCGGGGCTGGAAACACCATATATTTT
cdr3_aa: CATSRDSGAGNTIYF

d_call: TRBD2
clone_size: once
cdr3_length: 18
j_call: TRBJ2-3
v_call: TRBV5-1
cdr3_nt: TGCGCCAGCAGTTATGGGACTAGCGGATCCCTTGGCACAGATACGCAGTATTTT
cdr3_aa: CASSYGTSGSLGTDTQYF

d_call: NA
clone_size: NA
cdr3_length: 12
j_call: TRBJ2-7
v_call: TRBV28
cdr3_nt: TGTGCCAGCGTTCAGGTACCCTACGAGCAGTACTTC
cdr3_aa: CASVQVPYEQYF

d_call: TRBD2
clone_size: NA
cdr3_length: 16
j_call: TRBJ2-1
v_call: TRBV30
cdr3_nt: TGTGCCTGGAGTGTACGGGGGAGGGCGATTTACAATGAGCAGTTCTTC
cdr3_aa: CAWSVRGRAIYNEQFF

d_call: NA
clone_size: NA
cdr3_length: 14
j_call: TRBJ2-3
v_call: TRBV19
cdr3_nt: TGTGCCAGTAACCGGAGGGAAGGCACAGATACGCAGTATTTT
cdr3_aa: CASNRREGTDTQYF

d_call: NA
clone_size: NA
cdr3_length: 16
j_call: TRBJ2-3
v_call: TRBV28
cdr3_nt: TGTGCCAGCAGTCCGGCATCCTTAGCGGGCACAGATACGCAGTATTTT
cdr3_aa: CASSPASLAGTDTQYF

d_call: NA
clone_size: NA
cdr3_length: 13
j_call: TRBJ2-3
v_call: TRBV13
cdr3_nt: TGTGCCAGCCTAGACTTAAGCACAGATACGCAGTATTTT
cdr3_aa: CASLDLSTDTQYF

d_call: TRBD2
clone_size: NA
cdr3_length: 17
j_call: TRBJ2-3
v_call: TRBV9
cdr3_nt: TGTGCCAGCAGCGTAGTGGGACTAGCGCCTTTCACAGATACGCAGTATTTT
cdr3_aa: CASSVVGLAPFTDTQYF